A selection of T cell receptor beta chains follows, all from one sample in a study of beta chain features in type 1 diabetes. The assay was immunoSEQ multiplex PCR, and TCRdb's table has in-frame clones only and misses some. Among over 350,000 clones listed, approximately 15% were seen once. Sequenced input: naive CD4+ T cells from blood. The receptors come from a woman under 30 in good health. CDR3s include the opening cysteine and the closing phenylalanine or tryptophan. The D gene is left open where the match is weak. Clone size, where shown, is once, few, many, or a class for clones that have expanded.

abundance	v_gene	d_gene	j_gene	CDR3aa	CDR3nt
-	TRBV23-1	TRBD2	TRBJ2-2	CASTWADLAENTGELFF	TGCGCCAGCACCTGGGCCGATCTAGCGGAGAACACCGGGGAGCTGTTTTTT
few	TRBV4-2	TRBD1	TRBJ2-7	CASSVPGTGSGEQYF	TGTGCCAGCAGCGTACCAGGGACAGGGAGTGGCGAGCAGTACTTC
few	TRBV5-1	TRBD2	TRBJ2-1	CASSSRLAAYNEQFF	TGCGCCAGCAGCTCCCGACTAGCGGCCTACAATGAGCAGTTCTTC
few	TRBV19	TRBD2	TRBJ2-5	CASRLHTAGAVQETQYF	TGTGCCAGTAGGCTACATACAGCGGGAGCCGTCCAAGAGACCCAGTACTTC
-	TRBV5-8	TRBD1	TRBJ1-1	CASSLRDRNTEAFF	TGTGCCAGCAGCTTACGGGACAGGAACACTGAAGCTTTCTTT
-	TRBV2	-	TRBJ2-1	CASSETRLVNEQFF	TGTGCCAGCAGTGAAACCCGACTGGTCAATGAGCAGTTCTTC
-	TRBV5-8	TRBD1	TRBJ1-1	CASSTGQGMSHTEAFF	TGTGCCAGCAGCACGGGACAGGGCATGAGTCACACTGAAGCTTTCTTT
few	TRBV20-1	-	TRBJ2-3	CSARADTQYF	TGCAGTGCCAGGGCAGATACGCAGTATTTT
few	TRBV7-9	TRBD2	TRBJ2-5	CASGDWREAVYF	TGTGCCAGCGGGGACTGGCGGGAGGCCGTATACTTC
few	TRBV11-3	-	TRBJ2-6	CASSPQGLGANVLTF	TGTGCCAGCAGCCCGCAGGGGCTGGGGGCCAACGTCCTGACTTTC
-	TRBV9	-	TRBJ2-5	CASSFRWRSEETQYF	TGTGCCAGCAGCTTCCGTTGGCGTAGCGAAGAGACCCAGTACTTC
-	TRBV19	TRBD2	TRBJ2-7	CASSTVAGAQNF	TGTGCCAGTAGTACCGTAGCGGGAGCCCAGAACTTC
-	TRBV30	-	TRBJ1-2	CAWKGNYGYTF	TGTGCCTGGAAGGGGAACTATGGCTACACCTTC
few	TRBV18	-	TRBJ2-7	CASSPRSGSYEQYF	TGTGCCAGCTCACCACGAAGCGGCTCCTACGAGCAGTACTTC
-	TRBV14	TRBD2	TRBJ2-1	CASSQVASGSSQFF	TGTGCCAGCAGCCAAGTGGCTAGCGGGAGTTCCCAGTTCTTC
few	TRBV7-8	-	TRBJ2-7	CASSVSGAYEQYF	TGTGCCAGCAGCGTCAGCGGAGCCTACGAGCAGTACTTC
-	TRBV6-5	-	TRBJ1-1	CASSWTEHNTEAFF	TGTGCCAGCAGCTGGACAGAGCATAACACTGAAGCTTTCTTT
-	TRBV28	-	TRBJ1-1	CASSSGDMNTEAFF	TGTGCCAGCAGCTCAGGGGACATGAACACTGAAGCTTTCTTT
-	TRBV11-2	-	TRBJ2-7	CASSLAGGSGEQYF	TGTGCCAGCAGCTTAGCTGGGGGGTCGGGCGAGCAGTACTTC
-	TRBV18	-	TRBJ1-2	CASSPTESYGYTF	TGTGCCAGCTCACCTACTGAGTCCTATGGCTACACCTTC
few	TRBV5-1	TRBD2	TRBJ2-3	CASSLVLAGARGPDTQYF	TGCGCCAGCAGCTTGGTACTAGCGGGAGCGCGGGGCCCAGATACGCAGTATTTT
-	TRBV30	TRBD1	TRBJ1-1	CAWSPRQGRVEAFF	TGTGCCTGGAGTCCGCGACAGGGAAGAGTTGAAGCTTTCTTT
-	TRBV27	-	TRBJ1-2	CASTSRDFLSEGYTF	TGTGCCAGCACCTCCCGGGACTTCCTATCGGAGGGCTACACCTTC
-	TRBV30	TRBD2	TRBJ2-7	CAWSVPREGYEQYF	TGTGCCTGGAGTGTCCCCAGGGAGGGCTACGAGCAGTACTTC
few	TRBV29-1	-	TRBJ2-5	CSVELAATRQETQYF	TGCAGCGTTGAACTAGCAGCCACCAGACAAGAGACCCAGTACTTC
-	TRBV4-3	TRBD2	TRBJ2-7	CASSQDLLAGAYEQYF	TGCGCCAGCAGCCAAGATCTGCTAGCGGGAGCCTACGAGCAGTACTTC
few	TRBV5-1	TRBD1	TRBJ2-3	CASSYPRDRSTDTQYF	TGCGCCAGCAGCTACCCCCGGGACAGGAGCACAGATACGCAGTATTTT
-	TRBV19	-	TRBJ1-5	CASRPSGARDQPQHF	TGTGCCAGTAGGCCTTCTGGGGCTCGGGATCAGCCCCAGCATTTT
-	TRBV19	-	TRBJ2-7	CASTPSVLQGSYEQYF	TGTGCCAGTACCCCCAGCGTCCTCCAGGGCTCCTACGAGCAGTACTTC
-	TRBV7-3	-	TRBJ2-2	CASSLLNTGELFF	TGTGCCAGCAGCTTACTCAACACCGGGGAGCTGTTTTTT
few	TRBV7-2	-	TRBJ1-1	CASSPSMNTEAFF	TGTGCCAGCAGCCCAAGCATGAACACTGAAGCTTTCTTT
-	TRBV28	-	TRBJ1-1	CASSGYTAMNTEAFF	TGTGCCAGCAGTGGTTACACAGCCATGAACACTGAAGCTTTCTTT
-	TRBV30	-	TRBJ2-7	CAGDRRTYEQYF	TGTGCCGGAGACAGGAGAACCTACGAGCAGTACTTC